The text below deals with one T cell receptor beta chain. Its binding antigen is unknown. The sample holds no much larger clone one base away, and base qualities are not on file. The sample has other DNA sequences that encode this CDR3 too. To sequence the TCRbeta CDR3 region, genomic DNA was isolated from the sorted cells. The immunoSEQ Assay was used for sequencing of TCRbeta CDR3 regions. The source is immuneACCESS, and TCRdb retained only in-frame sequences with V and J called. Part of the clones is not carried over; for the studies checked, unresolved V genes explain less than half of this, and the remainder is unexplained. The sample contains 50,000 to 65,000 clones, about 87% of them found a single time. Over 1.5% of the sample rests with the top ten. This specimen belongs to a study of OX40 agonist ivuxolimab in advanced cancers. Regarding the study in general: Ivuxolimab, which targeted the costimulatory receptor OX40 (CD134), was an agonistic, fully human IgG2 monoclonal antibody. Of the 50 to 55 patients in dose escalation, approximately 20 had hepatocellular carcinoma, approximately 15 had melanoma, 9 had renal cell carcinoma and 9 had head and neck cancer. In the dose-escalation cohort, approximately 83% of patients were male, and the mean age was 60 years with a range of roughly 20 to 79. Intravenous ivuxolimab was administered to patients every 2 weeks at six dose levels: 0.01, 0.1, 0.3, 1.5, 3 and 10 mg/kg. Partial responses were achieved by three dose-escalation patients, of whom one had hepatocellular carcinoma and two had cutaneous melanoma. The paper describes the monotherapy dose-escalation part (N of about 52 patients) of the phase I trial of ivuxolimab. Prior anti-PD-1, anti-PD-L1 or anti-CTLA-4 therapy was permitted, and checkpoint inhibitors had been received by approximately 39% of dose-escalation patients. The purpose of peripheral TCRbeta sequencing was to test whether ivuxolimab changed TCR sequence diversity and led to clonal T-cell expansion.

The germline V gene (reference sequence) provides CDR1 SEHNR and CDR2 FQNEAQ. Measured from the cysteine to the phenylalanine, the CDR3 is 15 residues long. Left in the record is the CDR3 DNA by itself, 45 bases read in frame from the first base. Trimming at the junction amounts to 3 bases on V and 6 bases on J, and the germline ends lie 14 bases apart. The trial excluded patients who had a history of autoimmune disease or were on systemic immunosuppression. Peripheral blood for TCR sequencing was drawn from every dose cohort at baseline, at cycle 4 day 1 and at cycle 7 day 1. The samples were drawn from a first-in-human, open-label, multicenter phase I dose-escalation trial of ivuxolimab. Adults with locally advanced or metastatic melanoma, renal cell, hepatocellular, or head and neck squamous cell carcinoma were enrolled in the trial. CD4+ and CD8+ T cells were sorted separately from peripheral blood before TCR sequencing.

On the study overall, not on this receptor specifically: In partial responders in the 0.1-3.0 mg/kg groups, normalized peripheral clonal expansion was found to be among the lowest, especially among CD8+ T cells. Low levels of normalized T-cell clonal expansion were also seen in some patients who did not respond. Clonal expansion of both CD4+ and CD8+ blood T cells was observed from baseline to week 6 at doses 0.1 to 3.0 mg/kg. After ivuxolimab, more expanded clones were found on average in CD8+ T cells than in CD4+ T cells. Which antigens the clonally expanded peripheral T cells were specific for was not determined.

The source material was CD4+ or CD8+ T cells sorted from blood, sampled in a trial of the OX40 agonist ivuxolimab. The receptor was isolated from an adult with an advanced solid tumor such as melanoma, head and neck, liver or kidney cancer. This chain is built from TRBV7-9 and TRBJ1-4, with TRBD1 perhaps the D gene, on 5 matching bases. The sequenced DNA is TGTGCCAGCAGCTTGTACGAAGGGGTTGATGAAAAACTGTTTTTT. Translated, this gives CASSLYEGVDEKLFF.